This entry is about one T cell receptor (beta chain). What it binds is not known. The length of the CDR3 is 14 residues. V was trimmed by 3 bases and J by 7 bases, leaving 15 bases between them. Germline V gene sequence: CDR1 KGHSH, CDR2 LQKENI. The entry originates in a study of T cell responses to AZD1222 COVID-19 vaccine. Whole-study findings and limits: Repertoires were obtained solely post-peak T cell response. Two AZD1222 doses significantly raised spike-specific TCR breadth and depth over controls. Close to half of spike-specific TCRs reportedly recognize unmutated variant regions. Baseline seropositives among AZD1222 recipients totaled only 5 to 7.

Profiled with immunoSEQ multiplex PCR; TCRdb holds only in-frame clones, not every one. The top ten clones hold roughly 15% of a sample with 120,000 or so clones, approximately 86% of them seen once. The receptor was derived from an adult who received the AZD1222 COVID-19 vaccine. The genes are TRBV18 and TRBJ1-1; a possible D gene is TRBD1 (6 bases). The material sequenced was peripheral blood, taken 28 days after the second AZD1222 dose. Here the CDR3 reads CASSPQGQNLEAFF. For the CDR3, the DNA is TGTGCCAGCTCACCCCAAGGACAGAACCTTGAAGCTTTCTTT.